These 4 T cell receptor beta chains came from one sample sequenced in a study of beta chain features in type 1 diabetes (dated by TCRdb to 2016 to 2019). The library was generated by the immunoSEQ multiplex PCR assay. All of the isolated RNA was reverse transcribed with the High Capacity cDNA Reverse Transcription Kit, so expressed TCRB transcripts were sequenced. TCRdb re-hosts the immuneACCESS table, in-frame sequences only. Its copies lack some clones; in the studies checked, an unresolved V gene accounts for under half of them, and the cause for the rest is not known. This sample lists 250,000 or so clones; under 70% were detected once. The top ten hold around 0.05% of the sample. The sample taken for sequencing was naive CD4+ T cells from blood. In light of the paper, this sample's cell subset or site label describes: true naive CD4+ T cells. The receptors stem from a man younger than 40 in good health.

J is TRBJ2-5 and V is TRBV29-1; D call uncertain. The CDR3 sequence is 13 residues long. The V end was cut by 6 bases, the J end by 1 base, with 12 bases between. From germline, CDR1 is SQVTM and CDR2 ANQGSEA. The DNA for the CDR3 is TGCAGCGTCGCCGGCAGGCTCCAAGAGACCCAGTACTTC. Residues: CSVAGRLQETQYF.

The gene calls are TRBV25-1 and TRBJ2-7, with D maybe TRBD1 (6 bases). Trimming cost V 8 bases and J 0 bases, with 14 bases left between them. Germline V gene data show CDR1 as MGHDK and CDR2 as SYGVNS. This CDR3 has 14 residues. The CDR3 protein is CASVPGTLSYEQYF. Here the CDR3 DNA reads TGTGCCAGCGTTCCCGGGACACTCTCCTACGAGCAGTACTTC.

The rearrangement links TRBV7-9 to TRBJ2-4; D perhaps matches TRBD1 (6 bases). Looked up from germline, CDR1 is SEHNR and CDR2 is FQNEAQ (reference sequence). The CDR3 is 14 residues long. Deletions cut 5 bases from V and 0 bases from J, with 8 bases between. Here the CDR3 reads CASSTDRAKNIQYF. The CDR3 nucleotides are TGTGCCAGCAGCACGGACAGAGCCAAAAACATTCAGTACTTC.

DNA of the CDR3: TGTGCCAGCAGGTTAGGGGGCAAATACGAGCAGTACTTC. Amino acid sequence: CASRLGGKYEQYF. V gene TRBV28 combines with J gene TRBJ2-7; 7 bases match TRBD1. This CDR3 is built from 13 residues. Per germline, CDR1 MDHEN and CDR2 SYDVKM. Trimming removed 6 bases from V and 4 bases from J; junction bases left unmatched: 6.